This T cell receptor (beta chain) comes out of a study of identical twins (dated by TCRdb to between 2015 and 2016). Context from the whole study: To test whether fetal clonotypes persist, this study deep-sequenced TCR alpha and beta repertoires from monozygotic twins, from unrelated adults of various ages, and from cord blood. Replicate twin experiments were performed at different times using different library preparation protocols to rule out contamination. The investigation overall reported the following: Compared with coincidental sharing between unrelated individuals, an excess of low generation-probability sequences was observed among out-of-frame TCR alpha sequences shared between twins. Invariant T cells such as MAIT and iNKT could partly confound zero-insertion analyses, although diverse VJ usage argued against such confounding for most clonotypes. Fewer insertions were carried by abundant cord blood beta clonotypes, a similar but weaker trend appeared in young adult naive repertoires, and no such trend appeared in memory repertoires. Out-of-frame TCR alpha sharing in monozygotic twins was systematically underestimated by recombination models, whereas sharing between unrelated individuals was in agreement with the recombination models. Excess twin sharing in beta out-of-frame sequences was weaker because fewer shared sequences lowered the signal-to-noise ratio. Conclusions relied on cross-sectional statistical analysis, since the same donors could not be followed over many years.

Every donor in the study was a healthy Caucasian. Three pairs of female monozygotic twins, all aged about 18 to 30 years, made up the twin cohort. Positive isolation kits from Invitrogen were used to isolate the CD4+ and CD8+ T cell populations. Receptors were amplified or captured by 5' RACE. The data were produced on an Illumina HiSeq 2000. A universal primer binding site was introduced by template switching, and a unique molecular identifier was present in the final cDNA, enabling accurate counting of TCR cDNA molecules. First-strand cDNA for TCR alpha and beta chains was synthesized from specific primers in the conserved constant-segment region. To control for contamination, each cDNA library was double barcoded with a SMART-Mk sample barcode plus Illumina barcodes. Two successive PCR steps introduced TruSeq adapter sequences along with Illumina sample barcodes. The Illumina HiSeq platform was used with custom primers to sequence TCR alpha and beta cDNA libraries. On the authors' methods: MiGEC processed the raw reads to extract unique molecular identifiers, while MiXCR was used to determine the CDR3 positions. For each individual, recombination models were inferred using an EM algorithm with the repgenHMM and IGoR tools. The tcR package in R was used for shared clonotype analysis, with sharing normalized by the product of cloneset sizes. To study raw recombination without the effects of thymic and clonal selection, out-of-frame nonproductive sequences were analyzed. In TCRdb, the public reads were trimmed at Q25 with fastp and aligned with MiXCR, with productive beta chains retained. Entries are consolidated by CDR3 protein sequence, retaining the most common genes and DNA. TCRdb's processing, not the study's, gives the V and J calls here. This sample lists 540,000 or so distinct CDR3 sequences; 20% to 25% were detected once. The ten largest clones take up approximately 0.48% of the sample.

The count of this clonotype is one. Its antigen is still unknown. The input lacks base qualities; no much larger clone sits a single base away. V is reduced by 5 bases and J by 6 bases, leaving a spacing of 14 bases between them. Reading from cysteine to phenylalanine, the CDR3 counts 13 amino acids. The CDR3 DNA has 39 bases and is translated from base 1. The data were also submitted as part of a second study, on yellow fever vaccine responses in identical twins. Per the second study: According to the authors, in identical twins the way T cells responded to vaccination appeared partly convergent and partly personalized. In identical twins, the study followed T cell clones that responded to the vaccine with precision.

The chain is encoded by TRBV12-3 or TRBV12-4 joined to TRBJ2-7, and perhaps TRBD1 as D gene, on 6 matching bases. This TCR came from a woman aged 18-29 years in good health. Sequenced: CD4+ T cells sorted from blood. Here the CDR3 is given as CASSKTGWGEQYF. The DNA sequence is given as TGTGCCAGCAGTAAAACAGGGTGGGGCGAGCAGTACTTC.